This TCR beta chain was recovered during a study of T cell repertoires in cytomegalovirus infection. Germline values: CDR1 LNHDA, CDR2 SQIVND (reference sequence). The CDR3 is 18 residues long. V dropped 4 bases and J dropped 6; count of bases not matched to a gene: 16. TCRdb reanalysed the reads using MiXCR and keeps one entry per CDR3 protein. The sample includes about a million distinct CDR3 sequences, under 40% of them seen just once. For this clonotype: Its cognate antigen is unknown.

This sequence originates from a human donor in good health (CMV status not recorded). Some clones in this sample may be carry-over from other donors' samples. Specimen: cultured CD8+ T cells from PBMCs, collected from culture after CMV antigen stimulation. V is TRBV19 and J is TRBJ2-2, with 8 nucleotides matching TRBD1. Here the CDR3 DNA reads TGTGCCAGTAGTAGAGGACTAACCGGGACAGGAGAAGCCGGGGAGCTGTTTTTT. This encodes CASSRGLTGTGEAGELFF. Supplemented by reference TRBV19 and TRBJ2-2, the full variable domain reads DGGITQSPKYLFRKEGQNVTLSCEQNLNHDAMYWYRQDPGQGLRLIYYSQIVNDFQKGDIAEGYSVSREKKESFPLTVTSAQKNPTAFYLCASSRGLTGTGEAGELFFGEGSRLTVL.